The entry below describes one TCR beta chain. No antigen is known for it. Its ends do not fully match the called genes, so a read error is possible. The identical CDR3 is also encoded by other nucleotide sequences in the sample. This record comes from a study of cytomegalovirus exposure and HLA in healthy donors listed by TCRdb under 2017. Context from the whole study: In an earlier analysis of under 600 of the donors, around 290 Gb of sequence data and 100 million or so unique TCR beta sequences from about 179 million T cells were reported. About 330 gigabases of sequencing data and about 92 million unique TCR sequences made up an early release that covered 500 to 650 HLA-typed donors. Of the 398 genotyped donors, over 70% fell in the genetic ancestry cluster associated with self-reported Caucasian donors. The aim of the study was to test whether cataloging public T cell receptors could identify signatures of past pathogen exposure. Using immunosequencing, the study profiled T cell repertoires from fewer than 700 subjects and related those repertoires to cytomegalovirus serostatus. A separate validation cohort of roughly 130 different subjects was used in addition to the approximately 670-subject first cohort. To predict cytomegalovirus infection status, the study combined high-throughput TCR immunosequencing, statistical association of individual TCRs with disease status, and machine learning. In a later analysis, previously published TCR beta repertoires from about 640 donors were re-analyzed and high-resolution HLA genotyping was added so that TCR occurrence patterns could be studied. Rather than using new phenotypic data, the later analysis identified candidate immune exposures from TCR beta sequences and from how often those sequences occurred across donors. An earlier analysis of some 500 of the donors used high-throughput TCR beta sequencing to judge whether each TCR beta V gene segment behaved as functional or pseudogenic. Donor age, sex, ethnicity and CMV serostatus were compiled alongside the repertoire data. A later genetic analysis took genome-wide SNP genotypes for about 60% of the roughly 670 donors and used that subset as a discovery cohort. All discovery cohort repertoires had been generated using a single sequencing platform. Class I and class II HLA loci were covered by the typing at four-digit resolution. Typing coverage differed by locus: A, B, C, DRB1 and DQB1 were typed in roughly 620-640 donors, DQA1 in 500 to 550, DPA1 in some 610, and DPB1 in 450 to 480. Five DR-DQ haplotypes were treated as single units for association and clustering because of strong linkage in the cohort. Among roughly 400 genotyped donors of the cohort, an average of roughly 230,000 unique TCR beta nucleotide sequences was sequenced per donor, of which approximately 19% were non-productive.

The cohort consisted of fewer than 700 healthy bone marrow donors. All cohort members were sampled while nominally healthy, although unrecorded immune exposures were likely present. The donor tested CMV seronegative, placing the donor among the approximately 400 seronegative members of the cohort. Every donor gave a peripheral blood sample, and the peripheral blood mononuclear cells from that sample were used for TCR beta sequencing. The Qiagen DNeasy Blood Extraction Kit was used to extract genomic DNA from the blood cell samples. The method behind the library was the immunoSEQ multiplex PCR assay. For the multiplex PCR, a mixture combining 60 forward primers for TCR Vbeta segments and 13 reverse primers for TCR Jbeta segments was used. A multiplex PCR assay on genomic DNA amplified the CDR3 region of rearranged TCR beta genes. Amplified TCR beta libraries were sequenced as 87-base-pair reads on the Illumina HiSeq System. The study's processing was this. A later analysis counted approximately 76 million unique TCR beta chains across the 500 to 850 repertoires, and some 11 million of these chains were shared by at least two donors. A nearest-neighbor algorithm error-corrected the raw reads and collapsed the reads into unique sequences, merging closely related sequences to remove PCR and sequencing errors. Alignment of CDR3 sequences to IMGT reference sequences was used to assign V, D and J gene segments. Each retained sequence needed at least a six-nucleotide match to both a V gene segment and a J gene segment. Rearrangements were classified as productive when the CDR3 lacked stop codons and remained in frame with V and J, and all other rearrangements were classified as non-productive. Following IMGT convention, CDR3 was defined as the stretch from the second conserved V-encoded cysteine up to the conserved J-encoded phenylalanine. Sequences without an unambiguous match to a single V gene segment were excluded from the earlier analysis of 587 of the donors. An earlier analysis of several hundred of the donors called V segments functional above 56.7% productive rearrangements and segregating when the between-donor standard deviation exceeded 5%. A statistical classification framework was built for diagnosing cytomegalovirus status from the catalog of TCR beta chain sequences. In a later analysis, V and J genes were assigned by comparing TCR nucleotide sequences against IMGT/GENE-DB human TR gene sequences. The TCRdist pipeline was used in a later analysis to assign CDR3 sequences and most-parsimonious VDJ recombination scenarios. In a later analysis, each TCR beta chain was defined by its CDR3 amino acid sequence together with its V-gene family, and reads without a unique V-gene family were excluded. To address suspected cross-contamination and a sequencing artifact, a later analysis removed under 600 highly shared, low-generation-probability nucleotide sequences. For each public chain, a later analysis derived a clonal expansion index from normalized ranks of inferred template counts within each repertoire. In a later analysis, generation probabilities were computed using a VDJ recombination model fitted to out-of-frame rearrangements, and the results were checked against IGoR. A later analysis scored TCR-TCR, TCR-HLA and TCR-CMV co-occurrence with hypergeometric tests, applying a repertoire-size bias correction to TCR pairs. False discovery rates were estimated in a later analysis by permuting HLA or CMV assignments 20 times. A later analysis grouped co-occurring TCRs with DBSCAN, adding TCRdist sequence similarity when clustering within HLA-allele-positive subsets. For co-occurrence clustering, repertoires with fewer than 30,000 or more than 120,000 public chains were excluded, along with a handful of repertoires with anomalous nucleotide sharing. Drawn from immuneACCESS, this table holds only the in-frame rearrangements with V and J called that TCRdb kept. Clones are partly lost; checked studies trace under half to an unresolved V gene and leave the rest unexplained. The V and J calls and clone size are taken from that table; D and trimming were inferred from the DNA. The sample table shows around 140,000 clones, and around 82% are seen once. Around 3% of the sample is taken by the ten largest.

What the work shows at the level of the full study, not this receptor alone: Assigning TCR associations to individual alleles was difficult when HLA alleles, especially DR and DQ, strongly co-occurred. In vitro tests confirmed that a few of the cytomegalovirus-associated TCR beta chains recognize cytomegalovirus antigens. The cohort was sequenced for TCR beta chains only, and without alpha or paired-chain data the features that could be detected were limited. In both the original and validation cohorts, the classifier was reported to diagnose cytomegalovirus status with high specificity and sensitivity. In a later analysis, HLA-associated TCR beta chains were found to be more clonally expanded and to have lower generation probabilities than equally common non-associated chains. Broadly in line with IMGT annotations, most TCR beta V segments showed up in productive rearrangements about 87% or about 30% of the time in an earlier analysis of 587 of the donors. The study listed 170 or so TCR beta chains as associated with cytomegalovirus. CMV serostatus was the only immune exposure information available for the cohort. A later analysis reported that several top co-occurrence clusters appeared linked to parvovirus B19, influenza, CMV and Epstein-Barr virus. Because HLA typing was unavailable for some donors at each locus, only the typed subset was used in association tests. Correlated functional status among segregating V segments might be attributable to linkage disequilibrium, but an unknown experimental factor could not be ruled out. Compared with the approximately 600-donor mean, donors in an Asian-associated ancestry cluster had fewer N-insertions in productive TCRs, according to a later genetic analysis. In a later analysis, most CMV-associated TCR beta chains were found to appear HLA-restricted, with HLA associations seemingly driven largely by CMV exposure. A group of highly shared sequence variants was considered likely to be a technical artifact of the sequencing pipeline. The authors suggested that the approach could potentially be extended to other disease states and immunological phenotypes. Presence/absence analyses assumed roughly uniform sequencing depth across donors, an assumption that may not hold. A further reported finding was that TCR beta sequences accurately predicted the HLA-A and HLA-B alleles for most subjects in the first cohort. An association between a missense DCLRE1C variant and V-gene and J-gene trimming of TCR beta chains was found in a later genetic analysis and replicated in an independent cohort. Specific HLA alleles were associated with around 18,000 TCR beta sequences at a false discovery rate of 0.05 in a later analysis. Because counts were too low, approximately 18 rarely observed V segments, including chromosome 9 orphons, were excluded from the earlier analysis of 500 to 700 of the donors. Most TCR sequences were observed very rarely across donors, whereas some public TCRs were present in many individuals. According to a later analysis, TCR association rates differed among HLA loci, with DRB1 alleles showing the most associated TCRs and HLA-C alleles showing the fewest.

The clonotype originates from a female donor in good health and CMV-seronegative. The specimen sequenced was PBMCs.

CDR3 loop: CASSPTGAVGNTIYF. The DNA is as follows: TGCGCCAGCAGTCCCACAGGGGCGGTTGGAAACACCATATATTTT. Recombination joined TRBV6-5 with TRBJ1-3; 7 middle bases align to TRBD1. Including cysteine and phenylalanine, the CDR3 has 15 amino acids. Only the CDR3 region is kept as DNA, spanning 45 bases read in frame from base 1. Taken from the germline V gene, the CDR1 and CDR2 loops are MNHEY and SVGAGI.